This record looks at one T cell receptor beta chain sequence and its context. What it binds is unknown. The data were taken from a study of shared clonotypes between healthy human individuals. Study results and limitations: Sequencing depth was predicted to influence how clonotypes are shared among donors.

Within Nashville, Tennessee resided all donors, each a Caucasian adult. From germline, CDR1 is SGHAT and CDR2 FQDESV (reference sequence). Deletions cut 0 bases from V and 1 base from J, with 6 bases between. The CDR3 contains 14 residues. Genomic DNA (from each subset) was split evenly across several immunoSEQ plates. How the authors handled the data: Filtering differed, since immunoSEQ gave only junction sequences and no quality scores. Some clones are missing from TCRdb's copy, which holds only in-frame ones; the method was immunoSEQ multiplex PCR. V and J calls and clone size follow that table, whereas D and trimming were derived from the DNA. The repertoire has approximately 710,000 clones, around 91% of them found once; the top ten carry about 33%.

What was sequenced was memory CD8+ T cells from PBMCs. Noted subset: CD45RO+ cells pooled with CCR7-negative TemRA cells. V gene TRBV11-1 combines with J gene TRBJ1-1; no firm D call. The clonotype comes from a man in his late teens or twenties in good health. Some clones in this sample may be carry-over from other donors' samples. The CDR3 spells CASSLALQNTEAFF. In DNA form, the CDR3 reads TGTGCCAGCAGCTTAGCGTTACAGAACACTGAAGCTTTCTTT.